One sample yielded the 25 T cell receptor beta chains listed below, sequenced in a study of T cell changes during pregnancy in multiple sclerosis. Clones were sequenced by immunoSEQ multiplex PCR, and TCRdb holds only the in-frame ones, with some missing. The table includes 70,000 to 95,000 clones, roughly 92% detected once. The material was peripheral blood, obtained in the second trimester of pregnancy. The receptors were gathered from a female donor in good health, enrolled as a control in a pregnancy study.

The gene calls are TRBV29-1 and TRBJ2-7; tentative D call: TRBD1 (6 bases). Trimming stripped 3 bases from V and 1 base from J, with 16 bases between. Germline V gene lookup returns CDR1 SQVTM and CDR2 ANQGSEA. The CDR3 spans 15 residues. The CDR3 region is CSVEEGTMGSYEQYF. The CDR3 DNA reads TGCAGCGTTGAGGAAGGGACAATGGGGTCCTACGAGCAGTACTTC.

For the CDR3, the DNA is TGTGCCAGCAGCCGAGAAGGACAGGGGTCGAAGACCCAGTACTTC. Translated, it gives CASSREGQGSKTQYF. The chain is built from TRBV11-2 and TRBJ2-5, with 9 bases that match TRBD1. CDR1 and CDR2 (germline): SGHAT, FQNNGV. V lost 5 bases, J lost 6 bases, and 10 bases stayed unmatched. CDR3 length equals 15 residues.

The CDR3 loop is CASSNFRTGPTKYQETQYF. CDR3 coding DNA: TGTGCCAGCAGCAATTTTAGGACAGGTCCTACGAAGTACCAAGAGACCCAGTACTTC. This sequence joins TRBV21-1 and TRBJ2-5; the D segment call TRBD1 is taken from the table without a DNA check. TRBV21-1 is classified as a pseudogene. The CDR3 is 19 amino acids.

The chain recombines TRBV10-1 with TRBJ1-2; D may be TRBD1 (5 bases). This CDR3 comprises 16 residues. The germline V and J ends were trimmed by 4 bases and 8 bases, with 23 bases remaining between them. Germline V gene lookup returns CDR1 WNHNN and CDR2 SYGVQD (reference sequence). This CDR3 is CASSAFRGGVVGGYTF. The CDR3 nucleotides are TGCGCCAGCAGTGCCTTCCGCGGAGGGGTAGTCGGGGGCTACACCTTC.

The chain combines TRBV7-9 with TRBJ2-7; TRBD2 aligns across 7 bases. V trimming: 3 bases; J trimming: 6 bases; junction bases outside the gene matches: 2. The CDR3 has 12 residues. Germline CDR1 SEHNR, CDR2 FQNEAQ (reference sequence). CDR3 in DNA: TGTGCCAGCAGCTTGGGGGGGTCCGAGCAGTACTTC. Amino acid sequence: CASSLGGSEQYF. The full variable domain, completed using reference TRBV7-9 and TRBJ2-7, is DTGVSQNPRHKITKRGQNVTFRCDPISEHNRLYWYRQTLGQGPEFLTYFQNEAQLEKSRLLSDRFSAERPKGSFSTLEIQRTEQGDSAMYLCASSLGGSEQYFGPGTRLTVT.

The V and J genes are TRBV7-6 and TRBJ2-1, with 9 positions matching TRBD1. Trimming removed 3 bases from V and 6 bases from J; junction bases left unmatched: 3. The CDR3 totals 14 residues. Per the germline V gene, CDR1 is SGHVS and CDR2 is FNYEAQ. The CDR3 coding sequence is TGTGCCAGCAGCTTGGGACAGGGTCCCAATGAGCAGTTCTTC. This sequence encodes CASSLGQGPNEQFF.

V usage is TRBV5-6 and J usage is TRBJ1-2, with 7 positions matching TRBD1. This CDR3 is built from 16 residues. V gave up 2 bases and J gave up 1 base; unmatched junction bases: 8. The V gene's germline CDR1 is SGHDT and CDR2 YYEEEE. In nucleotides, the CDR3 is TGTGCCAGCAGCTTCCGGGACAGTGGACATAACTATGGCTACACCTTC. Protein sequence: CASSFRDSGHNYGYTF.

This clone appeared once. CDR3 residues: CASSPGRTSSYEQYF. The CDR3 region has the DNA TGTGCCAGCAGCCCCGGCAGGACAAGCTCCTACGAGCAGTACTTC. This chain uses TRBV7-8 with TRBJ2-7, with D perhaps matching TRBD1 (5 bases). Trimming shortened V by 5 bases and J by 0 bases, and 14 bases separated the two germline ends. The CDR3 length is 15 residues. CDR1 is SGHVS, CDR2 FQNEAQ, per germline.

This chain joins TRBV4-2 and TRBJ2-5; D perhaps matches TRBD1 (6 bases). Trimming cost V 2 bases and J 2 bases, with 12 bases left between them. This CDR3 is built from 15 residues. Germline V gene lookup returns CDR1 LGHNA and CDR2 YNFKEQ. CDR3 in amino acids: CASSQPQTGQETQYF. As DNA, the CDR3 is TGTGCCAGCAGCCAACCCCAGACAGGACAAGAGACCCAGTACTTC.

The gene calls are TRBV30 and TRBJ2-1; TRBD2 matches 8 bases. V was pared by 5 bases and J by 3 bases, with 6 bases of the junction left unmatched. The CDR3 length is 14 residues. Germline assignment: CDR1 GTSNPN and CDR2 SVGIG (reference sequence). The CDR3 here is CAWATGGFYNEQFF. The CDR3 nucleotides read TGTGCCTGGGCTACGGGGGGGTTCTACAATGAGCAGTTCTTC.

This clone occurred once. The DNA of the CDR3 is TGTGCCAGCAGCGCCCCAGGCGGGTCCCGGACTAGCACAGATACGCAGTATTTT. Its translation: CASSAPGGSRTSTDTQYF. The V call is TRBV9, the J call TRBJ2-3; D may be TRBD2 (5 bases). Per germline, CDR1 SGDLS and CDR2 YYNGEE. Between the trimmed V and J ends, which lost 3 bases and 0 bases, there was a span of 20 bases. The CDR3 consists of 18 residues. The whole variable domain, remainder taken from reference TRBV9 and TRBJ2-3, is DSGVTQTPKHLITATGQRVTLRCSPRSGDLSVYWYQQSLDQGLQFLIQYYNGEERAKGNILERFSAQQFPDLHSELNLSSLELGDSALYFCASSAPGGSRTSTDTQYFGPGTRLTVL.

The chain combines TRBV11-2 with TRBJ1-2, with 10 bases fitting TRBD1. CDR3 length equals 16 residues. Germline V lookup: CDR1 SGHAT, CDR2 FQNNGV. J was trimmed by 6 bases and V by 1 base; bases with no gene match: 8. Here the CDR3 reads CASSLVRRQGADGYTF. The DNA for the CDR3 is TGTGCCAGCAGCTTAGTCAGGCGACAGGGGGCGGATGGCTACACCTTC.

This clone was seen only a few times. In DNA form, the CDR3 reads TGTGCCTGGAGTGTGCAACCGGGACAGGGGGCCTACGAGCAGTACTTC. This encodes CAWSVQPGQGAYEQYF. This chain uses TRBV30 with TRBJ2-7; 11 bases are shared with TRBD1. Germline V CDR1 and CDR2: GTSNPN, SVGIG (reference sequence). The CDR3 is 16 amino acids. J lost 2 bases, V lost 0 bases, and 6 bases had no gene match.

V is TRBV2 and J is TRBJ2-3; a weak D match, TRBD2 (6 bases). Trimming pared 8 bases from V and 5 bases from J, leaving 11 bases between. This CDR3 region has 12 residues. Germline assignment: CDR1 SNHLY and CDR2 FYNNEI. The CDR3, as DNA: TGTGCCAGCCGGGTGGGAGGAGATACGCAGTATTTT. It specifies CASRVGGDTQYF.

This sequence joins TRBV5-1 and TRBJ2-3, with 9 bases aligning to TRBD2. Germline V gene sequence: CDR1 SGHRS, CDR2 YFSETQ. J gave up 4 bases and V 1 base, and 7 bases lay outside the gene matches. CDR3 length: 16 amino acids. CDR3 sequence (DNA): TGCGCCAGCAGCTTGCTGGCGGGGGGGCAATCAGATACGCAGTATTTT. Translated: CASSLLAGGQSDTQYF.

The J gene is TRBJ2-3, the V gene TRBV6-1; the match to TRBD2 covers 11 bases. The V gene end was trimmed by 2 bases and the J gene end by 0 bases; junction bases not matched to a gene: 7. The germline V gene encodes CDR1 MNHNS and CDR2 SASEGT. This CDR3 has 18 residues. The CDR3 DNA reads as TGTGCCAGCAGTGAATGGGTTAGCGGGGGGGCTAGCACAGATACGCAGTATTTT. Its protein is CASSEWVSGGASTDTQYF.

The chain uses TRBV11-2 and TRBJ2-3; tentative D call: TRBD2 (6 bases). Germline CDR1 SGHAT, CDR2 FQNNGV. V lost 4 bases and J 9 bases, leaving 8 bases between the germline ends. The CDR3 contains 11 residues. CDR3 DNA sequence: TGTGCCAGCAGCTCCGGGGGAACGCAGTATTTT. Protein sequence: CASSSGGTQYF. The variable domain in full, with the rest retrieved from reference TRBV11-2 and TRBJ2-3, is EAGVAQSPRYKIIEKRQSVAFWCNPISGHATLYWYQQILGQGPKLLIQFQNNGVVDDSQLPKDRFSAERLKGVDSTLKIQPAKLEDSAVYLCASSSGGTQYFGPGTRLTVL.

The V call is TRBV14, the J call TRBJ2-7; possibly TRBD2 for D (5 bases). V lost 6 bases and J lost 2, with 11 bases in between. Germline V lookup: CDR1 SGHDN, CDR2 FVKESK. CDR3 length: 13 amino acids. For the CDR3, the DNA is TGTGCCAGCAGGGGTTTCGGGACCTACGAGCAGTACTTC. It translates to CASRGFGTYEQYF.

This sequence joins TRBV19 and TRBJ2-4, with 13 bases aligning to TRBD2. CDR3 length: 18 amino acids. Trimming removed 5 bases from V and 0 bases from J; junction bases left unmatched: 7. Germline CDR1 and CDR2: LNHDA and SQIVND (reference sequence). As DNA, the CDR3 is TGTGCCAGTAGTCCACGGACTAGCGGGGGACTAGCCAAAAACATTCAGTACTTC. The encoded protein is CASSPRTSGGLAKNIQYF.

This chain connects TRBV27 to TRBJ2-6; TRBD2 might be the D (5 bases). Germline assignment: CDR1 MNHEY and CDR2 SMNVEV (reference sequence). The germline V and J ends were trimmed by 3 bases and 0 bases, with 15 bases remaining between them. The CDR3 has 18 amino acids. The CDR3 sequence is CASSFHRGISSGANVLTF. The DNA for the CDR3 is TGTGCCAGCAGTTTTCATCGGGGTATATCCTCTGGGGCCAACGTCCTGACTTTC.

The chain employs TRBV29-1 and TRBJ2-2, with D possibly matching TRBD1 (5 bases). This CDR3 region has 14 residues. Looked up from germline, CDR1 is SQVTM and CDR2 is ANQGSEA. The ends were cut back, 4 bases at V and 5 bases at J, with 14 bases in the middle. The CDR3 protein is CSVVWGLSTGELFF. The CDR3 DNA is TGCAGCGTTGTATGGGGCCTCTCTACCGGGGAGCTGTTTTTT.

This chain joins TRBV4-2 and TRBJ1-4; weak D call: TRBD1 (5 bases). The CDR3 is made up of 14 amino acids. V was shortened by 1 base and J by 4 bases, with 7 bases between the two germline ends. Germline V gene data show CDR1 as LGHNA and CDR2 as YNFKEQ. The CDR3 sequence is CASSQGGLNEKLFF. The CDR3 DNA reads TGTGCCAGCAGCCAAGGGGGCCTTAATGAAAAACTGTTTTTT.

The chain has TRBV11-3 and TRBJ2-2; maybe TRBD1 (6 bases). The CDR3 has 12 residues. Per germline, CDR1 SGHNT and CDR2 YENEEA. V lost 5 bases and J lost 7, with 8 bases in between. The CDR3 region is CASSLDSGELFF. The CDR3, as DNA: TGTGCCAGCAGCCTGGACAGCGGGGAGCTGTTTTTT.

The CDR3 region has the DNA TGTGCCAGCAGTCGGTACAGGGGTTTGACGGAAGAAGCTTTCTTT. Its protein is CASSRYRGLTEEAFF. The chain joins TRBV6-5 to TRBJ1-1; 7 nucleotides line up with TRBD1. Germline CDR1 reads MNHEY; CDR2 reads SVGAGI. V trimming: 5 bases; J trimming: 8 bases; junction bases outside the gene matches: 14. This CDR3 comprises 15 residues.

The CDR3 reads CASSVPEYF. CDR3 DNA sequence: TGTGCCAGCAGCGTCCCGGAGTACTTC. J is TRBJ2-7 and V is TRBV7-2, with D uncertain. The V end was cut by 5 bases, the J end by 11 bases, with 7 bases between. This CDR3 has 9 amino acids. CDR1 is SGHTA and CDR2 is FQGNSA in the germline V gene.